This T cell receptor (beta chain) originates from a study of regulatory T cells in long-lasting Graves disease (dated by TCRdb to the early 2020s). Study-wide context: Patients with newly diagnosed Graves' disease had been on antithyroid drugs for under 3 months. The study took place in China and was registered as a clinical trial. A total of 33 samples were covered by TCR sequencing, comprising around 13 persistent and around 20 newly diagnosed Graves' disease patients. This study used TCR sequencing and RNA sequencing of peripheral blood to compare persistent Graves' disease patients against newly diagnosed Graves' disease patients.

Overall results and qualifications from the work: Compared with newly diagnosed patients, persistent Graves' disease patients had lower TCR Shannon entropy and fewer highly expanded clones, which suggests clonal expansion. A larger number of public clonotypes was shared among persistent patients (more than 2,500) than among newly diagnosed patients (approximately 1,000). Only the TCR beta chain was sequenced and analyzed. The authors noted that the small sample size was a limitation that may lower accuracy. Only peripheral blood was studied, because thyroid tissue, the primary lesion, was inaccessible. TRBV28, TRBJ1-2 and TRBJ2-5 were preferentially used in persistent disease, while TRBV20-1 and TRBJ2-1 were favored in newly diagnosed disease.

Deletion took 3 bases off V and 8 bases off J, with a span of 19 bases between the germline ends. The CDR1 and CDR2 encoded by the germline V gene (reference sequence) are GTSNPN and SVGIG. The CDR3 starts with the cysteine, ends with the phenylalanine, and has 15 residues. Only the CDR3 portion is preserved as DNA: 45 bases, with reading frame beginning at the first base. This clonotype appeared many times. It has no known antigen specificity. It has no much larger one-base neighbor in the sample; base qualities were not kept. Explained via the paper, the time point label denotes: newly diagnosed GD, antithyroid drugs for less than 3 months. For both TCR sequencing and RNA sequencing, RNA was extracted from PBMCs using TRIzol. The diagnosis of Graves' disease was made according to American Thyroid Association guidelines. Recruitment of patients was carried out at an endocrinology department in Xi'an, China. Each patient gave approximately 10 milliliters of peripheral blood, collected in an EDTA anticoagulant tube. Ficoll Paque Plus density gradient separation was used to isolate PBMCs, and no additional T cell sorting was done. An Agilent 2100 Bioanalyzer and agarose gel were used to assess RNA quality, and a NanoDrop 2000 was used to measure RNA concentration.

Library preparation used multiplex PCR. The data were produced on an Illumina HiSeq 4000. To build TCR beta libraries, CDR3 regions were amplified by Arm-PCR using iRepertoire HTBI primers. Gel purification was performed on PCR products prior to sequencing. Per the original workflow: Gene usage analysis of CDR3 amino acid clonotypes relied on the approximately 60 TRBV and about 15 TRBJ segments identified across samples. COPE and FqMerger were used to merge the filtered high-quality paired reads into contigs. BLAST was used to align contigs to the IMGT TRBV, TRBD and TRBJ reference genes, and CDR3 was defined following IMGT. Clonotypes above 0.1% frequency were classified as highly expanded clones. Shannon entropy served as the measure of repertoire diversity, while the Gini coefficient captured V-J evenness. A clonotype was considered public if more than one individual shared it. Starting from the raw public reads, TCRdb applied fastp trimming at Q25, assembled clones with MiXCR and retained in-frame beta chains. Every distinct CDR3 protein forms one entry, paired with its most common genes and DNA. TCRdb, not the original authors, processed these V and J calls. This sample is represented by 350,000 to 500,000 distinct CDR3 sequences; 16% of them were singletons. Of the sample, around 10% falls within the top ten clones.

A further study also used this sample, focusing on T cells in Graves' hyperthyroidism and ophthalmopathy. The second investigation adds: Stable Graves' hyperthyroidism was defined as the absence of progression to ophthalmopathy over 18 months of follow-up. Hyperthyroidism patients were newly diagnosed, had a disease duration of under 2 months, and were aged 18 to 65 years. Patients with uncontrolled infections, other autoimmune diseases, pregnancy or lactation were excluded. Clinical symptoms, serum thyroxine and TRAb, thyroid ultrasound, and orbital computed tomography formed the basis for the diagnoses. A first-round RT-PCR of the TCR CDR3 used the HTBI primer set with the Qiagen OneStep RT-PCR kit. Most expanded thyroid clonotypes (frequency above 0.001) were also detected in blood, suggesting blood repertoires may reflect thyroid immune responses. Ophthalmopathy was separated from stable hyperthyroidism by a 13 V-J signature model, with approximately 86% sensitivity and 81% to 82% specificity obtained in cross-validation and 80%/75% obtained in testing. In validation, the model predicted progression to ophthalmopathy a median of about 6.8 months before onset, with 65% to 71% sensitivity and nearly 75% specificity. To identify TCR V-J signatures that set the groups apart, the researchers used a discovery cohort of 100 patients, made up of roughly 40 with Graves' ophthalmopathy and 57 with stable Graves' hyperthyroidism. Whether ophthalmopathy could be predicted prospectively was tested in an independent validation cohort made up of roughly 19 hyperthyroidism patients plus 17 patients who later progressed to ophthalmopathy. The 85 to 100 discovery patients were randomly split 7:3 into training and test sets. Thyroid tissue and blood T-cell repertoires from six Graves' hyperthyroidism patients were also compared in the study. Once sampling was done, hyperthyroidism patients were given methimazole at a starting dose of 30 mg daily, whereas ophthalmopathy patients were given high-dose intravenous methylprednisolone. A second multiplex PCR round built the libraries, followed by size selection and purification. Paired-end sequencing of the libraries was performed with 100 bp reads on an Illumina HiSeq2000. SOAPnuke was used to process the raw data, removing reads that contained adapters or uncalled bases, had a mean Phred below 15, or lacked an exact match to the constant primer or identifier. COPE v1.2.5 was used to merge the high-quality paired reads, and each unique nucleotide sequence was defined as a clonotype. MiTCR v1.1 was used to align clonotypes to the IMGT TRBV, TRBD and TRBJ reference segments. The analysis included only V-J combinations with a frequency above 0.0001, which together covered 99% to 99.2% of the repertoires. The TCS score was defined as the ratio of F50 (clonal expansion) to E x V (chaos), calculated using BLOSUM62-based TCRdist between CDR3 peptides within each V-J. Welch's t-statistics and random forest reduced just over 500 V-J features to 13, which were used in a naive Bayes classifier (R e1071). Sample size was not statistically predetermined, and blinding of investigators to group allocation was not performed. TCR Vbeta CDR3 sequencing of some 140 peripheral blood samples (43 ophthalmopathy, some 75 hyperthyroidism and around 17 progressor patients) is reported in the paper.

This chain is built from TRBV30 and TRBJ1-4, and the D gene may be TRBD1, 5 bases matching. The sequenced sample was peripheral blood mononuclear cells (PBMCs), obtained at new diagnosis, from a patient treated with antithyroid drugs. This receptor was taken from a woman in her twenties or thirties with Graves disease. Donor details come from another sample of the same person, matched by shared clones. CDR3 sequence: CAWSPRPPEGEKLFF. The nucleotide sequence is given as TGTGCCTGGAGCCCCCGGCCCCCTGAGGGGGAAAAACTGTTTTTT.